Presented here are 2 T cell receptor beta chains from one specimen sequenced in a study of T cell responses to AZD1222 COVID-19 vaccine. Here immunoSEQ multiplex PCR was the method, and the copy in TCRdb shows in-frame clones only, minus some. The sample carries 45,000 or so clones, roughly 87% recorded once. The sequences come from peripheral blood, collected 28 days after the second AZD1222 dose. The receptor set was obtained from an adult who received the AZD1222 COVID-19 vaccine.

The chain joins TRBV10-2 to TRBJ1-1; no clear D gene. Trimming cost V 2 bases and J 4 bases, with 8 bases left between them. Germline-derived CDR1 and CDR2 are WSHSY and SAAADI. The CDR3 is made up of 13 amino acids. DNA of the CDR3: TGCGCCAGCAGTGAGGGTAGGACCACTGAAGCTTTCTTT. It encodes CASSEGRTTEAFF.

The CDR3 loop reads CASSLNEDEQFF. CDR3 DNA sequence: TGCGCCAGCAGCTTGAATGAGGATGAGCAGTTCTTC. The V call is TRBV5-1, the J call TRBJ2-1; D is undetermined. V lost 1 base to trimming and J lost 8 bases, with 7 bases between them. Germline loops: CDR1 SGHRS, CDR2 YFSETQ. The CDR3 consists of 12 residues. The full variable domain, with the rest looked up from reference TRBV5-1 and TRBJ2-1, is KAGVTQTPRYLIKTRGQQVTLSCSPISGHRSVSWYQQTPGQGLQFLFEYFSETQRNKGNFPGRFSGRQFSNSRSEMNVSTLELGDSALYLCASSLNEDEQFFGPGTRLTVL.